This TCR beta chain was sequenced for a study of T cell repertoires in cytomegalovirus infection. Study at large: Evidence of both CMV infection and a matching HLA type came from public TCR beta signatures.

Concerning this clonotype itself: Its antigen is not identified.

TCRdb recomputed calls from the reads with MiXCR, one row per CDR3 protein. Of more than 350,000 distinct CDR3 sequences in the sample, approximately 30% were seen once. Whole-study results and caveats: Within the response measured ex vivo, HLA-C-restricted CMV-specific TCR beta clonotypes were dominant. Using cumulative public TCR beta family frequency, the authors identified those who carried CMV together with the relevant HLA.

The germline V gene encodes CDR1 MDHEN and CDR2 SYDVKM. There are 17 residues in the CDR3. V dropped 3 bases and J dropped 2; count of bases not matched to a gene: 10. The source is a human donor in good health (CMV status not recorded). Some clones in this sample may be carry-over from other donors' samples. J is TRBJ2-1 and V is TRBV28, with 7 bases identical to TRBD2. Sequencing input: PBMCs. CDR3 in DNA: TGTGCCAGCAGTTTCGACGGGGGGTCCCCCGCCTACAATGAGCAGTTCTTC. Protein sequence: CASSFDGGSPAYNEQFF.